This TCR beta chain was sequenced for a study of T cells after yellow fever vaccination. Study overall: Where fractions had low cell numbers, libraries were prepared from them with the SMART-Seq v4 Ultra Low Input RNA kit. Study results and caveats: Booster sampling recovered most clones from primary vaccination (under 97% CD4, approximately 90% CD8).

In the case of this clonotype: Antigen: not known.

Trimming removed 6 bases from V and 0 bases from J; junction bases left unmatched: 2. CDR1 and CDR2 from the germline V gene are SGHDN and FVKESK. The CDR3 runs to 13 residues. Researchers made TCR cDNA using 5'RACE template switching, and this step added a universal primer site and UMIs. TCRdb redid the calling of the 5' RACE reads with MiXCR, one entry per CDR3 protein. The top ten clones hold over 11% of a sample with some 500,000 distinct CDR3 sequences, 13% of them seen once. The sequencing used PBMCs, collected on the day of the yellow fever booster vaccination. The receptor was isolated from a man aged 30 to 39 who received the YFV17D yellow fever vaccine. This sequence joins TRBV14 and TRBJ2-7; 7 bases are shared with TRBD1. The CDR3 DNA reads as TGTGCCAGCAGGGGGGACAGCTCCTACGAGCAGTACTTC. Translated, it gives CASRGDSSYEQYF.